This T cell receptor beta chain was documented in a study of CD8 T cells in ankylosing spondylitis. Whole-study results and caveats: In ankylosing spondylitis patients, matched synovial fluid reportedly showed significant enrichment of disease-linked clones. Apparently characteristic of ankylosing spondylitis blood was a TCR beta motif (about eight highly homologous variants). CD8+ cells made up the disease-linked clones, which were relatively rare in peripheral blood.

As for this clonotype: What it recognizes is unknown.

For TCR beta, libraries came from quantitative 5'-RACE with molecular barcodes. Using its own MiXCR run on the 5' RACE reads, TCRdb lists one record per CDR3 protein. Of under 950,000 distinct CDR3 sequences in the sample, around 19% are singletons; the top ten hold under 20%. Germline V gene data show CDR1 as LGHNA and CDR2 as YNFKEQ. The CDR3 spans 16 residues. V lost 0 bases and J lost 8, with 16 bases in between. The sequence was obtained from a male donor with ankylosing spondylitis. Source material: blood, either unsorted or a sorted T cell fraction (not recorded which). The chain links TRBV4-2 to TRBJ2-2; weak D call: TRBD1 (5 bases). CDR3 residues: CASSQDQGQLPGELFF. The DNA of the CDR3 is TGTGCCAGCAGCCAAGATCAGGGCCAGCTCCCGGGGGAGCTGTTTTTT.